This T cell receptor beta chain appears in the sequencing data of a study of radiotherapy plus CTLA-4 blockade in lung cancer. Focal radiation with ipilimumab CTLA-4 blockade was given to patients with chemo-refractory metastatic non-small-cell lung cancer. Concerning this clone: Its antigen is as yet unknown.

Overall study results and limits: Subsequent to radiotherapy plus ipilimumab, tumor-derived TCR clones underwent expansion in blood.

Some clones are missing from TCRdb's copy, which holds only in-frame ones; the method was immunoSEQ multiplex PCR. Here the sample spans about 45,000 clones, 65% to 85% being singletons. The CDR3 loop spans 14 amino acids. CDR1 and CDR2 (germline): LNHDA, SQIVND (reference sequence). V shed 6 bases and J shed 2 bases, with 10 bases lying between them. This clonotype originated in a human donor with non-small cell lung cancer who had stable disease on radiotherapy plus ipilimumab. This chain links TRBV19 with TRBJ1-4; D is unresolved. The material was peripheral blood, obtained from a patient treated with radiotherapy plus ipilimumab. This CDR3 reads CASSYRATNEKLFF. CDR3 nucleotide sequence: TGTGCCAGTAGCTACCGGGCCACTAATGAAAAACTGTTTTTT.